Sequencing of this T cell receptor beta chain was carried out in a study of identical twins. Study outcomes and limitations: With beta out-of-frame sequences, excess sharing by twins was weaker.

A universal primer site was added by template switching, and unique molecular identifiers were carried by the cDNA. From the 5' RACE reads, TCRdb called clonotypes with MiXCR, one entry per CDR3 protein. The sample records 1.5 million to 2 million distinct CDR3 sequences, about 32% being singletons. The CDR3 is 15 residues long. From germline, CDR1 is MNHEY and CDR2 SMNVEV (reference sequence). Trimming left V 5 bases short and J 0 bases short, with 14 bases between. This clonotype was detected a few times. Its antigen remains unidentified. Only healthy Caucasians were included as donors. The sample was cord blood. The receptor was derived from a newborn girl in good health. The rearrangement joins TRBV27 to TRBJ2-7, with D perhaps matching TRBD2 (6 bases). This chain's CDR3 is CASSSHGSGSYEQYF. The CDR3 coding sequence is TGTGCCAGCAGTAGCCATGGTAGCGGCTCCTACGAGCAGTACTTC.